This TCR beta chain was retrieved from a study of T cells of healthy individuals (dated by TCRdb to 2016 to 2018). V is shortened by 3 bases, J by 5 bases, and the region joining them spans 16 bases. The CDR3, from cysteine to phenylalanine, totals 15 residues. Here the CDR3 DNA is all that survives: 45 bases in frame from base 1. For CDR1 and CDR2, the germline V gene (reference sequence) lists MNHEY and SMNVEV. Libraries were constructed by 5' RACE. The sequencer listed for this sample is Illumina MiSeq. Using fastp trimming at Q25 and MiXCR clonotype assembly, TCRdb reanalyzed the public sequencing data and kept in-frame beta chains. Every CDR3 protein is listed once, alongside the most common genes and DNA of its rows. This sample is represented by tens of thousands of distinct CDR3 sequences; about a sixth of them were singletons. Around 4.6% of the sample is taken by the ten largest. Points on this clonotype: There is no known antigen for this receptor. One base away there is no much larger clone; base qualities are not given.

The chain is assembled from TRBV27 and TRBJ2-5; the D gene is perhaps TRBD1 or TRBD2, each of them matching over 6 bases. This clonotype was sampled from a human donor in good health. The CDR3 is CASSLAGGSTETQYF. Here is the DNA: TGTGCCAGCAGTTTGGCCGGGGGCTCCACGGAGACCCAGTACTTC.